The rows below give T cell receptor beta chains drawn from one sample of a study of response to subunit inactivated influenza vaccine. TCRdb reprocessed the RT-PCR reads via MiXCR and lists one record per CDR3 protein. The repertoire includes about 800,000 distinct CDR3 sequences, 21% of them detected once, and approximately 10% sits in the top ten. Material: PBMCs from blood, obtained roughly 5 days after vaccination. The receptors were gathered from a man aged 50 to 59 who received an inactivated influenza vaccine. CDR3s include the opening cysteine and the closing phenylalanine or tryptophan. Not every row has a clone size; where given, it reads once, few, many or a size class.

abundance	v_gene	j_gene	CDR3aa
few	TRBV7-2	TRBJ2-1	CASSLAPSIAQNEQFF
few	TRBV5-1	TRBJ2-7	CASSLAGQPLAEGANEQYF
NA	TRBV18	TRBJ1-2	CASSPPRDTNYGYTF
NA	TRBV6-1	TRBJ1-6	CASTEDRYYNSPLHF
NA	TRBV4-3	TRBJ1-1	CASSQDSGGGNTEAFF
many	TRBV6-1	TRBJ1-5	CASKRVSNQPQHF
NA	TRBV18	TRBJ2-1	CASSPTLTSQEQFF
NA	TRBV20-1	TRBJ2-2	CSAPSTGVVGELFF
NA	TRBV6-1	TRBJ2-3	CASGVNPTDTQYF
many	TRBV28	TRBJ2-1	CASSRQGMSNEQFF
NA	TRBV29-1	TRBJ2-3	CSVEDLETGGLDTQYF
NA	TRBV29-1	TRBJ2-3	CSVVFPSRGDTQYF
NA	TRBV25-1	TRBJ2-1	CASSLGQFNEQFF
few	TRBV11-2	TRBJ2-5	CASSSPGIGKETQYF
NA	TRBV10-2	TRBJ2-1	CASSAPGRQQFF
once	TRBV20-1	TRBJ2-1	CSAPLLGRSYNEQFF
few	TRBV24-1	TRBJ2-1	CATSVNRDFNNEQFF
NA	TRBV10-3	TRBJ2-1	CAISESKQSLNEQFF
NA	TRBV7-7	TRBJ2-1	CASSPTSYSYNEQFF
many	TRBV27	TRBJ2-1	CASSFSVYNEQFF
NA	TRBV2	TRBJ1-2	CASSGTELYGYTF
NA	TRBV12-3/TRBV12-4	TRBJ1-2	CASSTSATEGGYTF
many	TRBV10-3	TRBJ2-2	CAITDSGSFGNTGELFF
NA	TRBV12-3/TRBV12-4	TRBJ1-4	CASSPLGAATNEKLFF
few	TRBV28	TRBJ2-5	CASSFPRGGYNQETQYF
NA	TRBV12-3/TRBV12-4	TRBJ1-2	CASSSTLVGDRVYGYTF
few	TRBV7-8	TRBJ1-2	CASSTGVLGGYTF
few	TRBV10-3	TRBJ2-2	CAIMGLAGVGELFF
few	TRBV5-1	TRBJ2-1	CASSPSSGPSSYNEQFF
NA	TRBV2	TRBJ1-4	CASVDVDEKLFF
NA	TRBV9	TRBJ2-2	CASSVGRDRDYTGELFF
few	TRBV11-1	TRBJ2-3	CASSAGDIDTQYF
NA	TRBV6-1	TRBJ2-5	CASSESTGGWETQYF
few	TRBV29-1	TRBJ2-3	CSVEVGGSSGYTQYF
few	TRBV6-2/TRBV6-3	TRBJ2-2	CASSYVTGQANTGELFF
NA	TRBV6-2/TRBV6-3	TRBJ2-6	CASSRPPGTSGVPSGANVLTF
NA	TRBV6-2/TRBV6-3	TRBJ2-1	CASSRSGPLQFF
many	TRBV20-1	TRBJ2-3	CSASDVAGGPGDTQYF
few	TRBV12-3/TRBV12-4	TRBJ2-5	CASSLTSSGQTQYF